These 3 T cell receptor beta chains were sequenced from one sample in a study of shared clonotypes between healthy human individuals. Clones were read by immunoSEQ multiplex PCR, and TCRdb kept only the in-frame ones, dropping some. The data show about 2.2 million clones, about 94% seen once. Terminally differentiated effector memory CD45RA+ cells were excluded by CCR7 positive selection of CD45RO-negative cells. Sequenced material: naive CD8+ T cells from PBMCs. The receptors were sampled from a man younger than 30 in good health. Some clones in this sample may be carry-over from other donors' samples.

The V gene is TRBV7-2, the J gene TRBJ2-2, with a weak D call TRBD2 (5 bases). The CDR3 has 17 amino acids. V was trimmed by 5 bases and J by 6 bases, leaving 22 bases between them. Per the germline V gene, CDR1 is SGHTA and CDR2 is FQGNSA. CDR3 nucleotides: TGTGCCAGCAGCCCCTTACTAGTGGGTTACCCCCCCGGGGAGCTGTTTTTT. Translated: CASSPLLVGYPPGELFF.

The V call is TRBV6-5, the J call TRBJ2-7, with D uncertain. Trimming shortened V by 0 bases and J by 6 bases, and 12 bases separated the two germline ends. Germline V lookup: CDR1 MNHEY, CDR2 SVGAGI. The CDR3 contains 14 residues. The CDR3 sequence is CASSYSGRSGEQYF. The CDR3 DNA sequence: TGTGCCAGCAGTTACTCGGGCCGGTCGGGCGAGCAGTACTTC.

Turning to this clone: Possible read error: a much larger clone is one base away. Other nucleotide sequences from this sample produce the same CDR3. This chain connects TRBV28 to TRBJ1-1; no clear D. Germline lookup yields CDR1 MDHEN and CDR2 SYDVKM. The CDR3 has 11 residues. The germline V and J ends were trimmed by 3 bases and 4 bases, with 3 bases remaining between them. As DNA, the CDR3 is TGTGCCAGCAGTTTTGGCACTGAAGCTTTCTTT. This gives the protein CASSFGTEAFF.